This record looks at one T cell receptor beta chain sequence and its context. The CDR3 contains 12 residues. Germline-derived CDR1 and CDR2 are MNHNS and SASEGT. V shed 3 bases and J shed 4 bases, with 6 bases lying between them. The data stem from a study of blood T cell repertoires in COVID-19. Study context: The samples span acute and convalescent COVID-19 from the United States, Italy and Spain. PBMCs, B-cell-depleted T cells, or T cells were the source of the cDNA or gDNA that made up the material.

Original processing methods: For nucleated cells, counts were estimated from reference gene primer amplification. Generated by immunoSEQ multiplex PCR, the TCRdb table keeps only in-frame clones and is missing some. The V and J calls and clone size were taken over from that table, and D and trimming were inferred from the DNA. The sample carries about 210,000 clones, just over 90% recorded once. Sequences were obtained from peripheral blood. This receptor was identified in a man between 25 and 39 years old with acute or convalescent COVID-19. V gene TRBV6-1 combines with J gene TRBJ1-2, with D uncertain. CDR3 sequence (DNA): TGTGCCAGCAGTGAGAACGGCTATGGCTACACCTTC. This encodes CASSENGYGYTF.